A single sample is the source of the 5 T cell receptor beta chains below, sequenced in a study of response to subunit inactivated influenza vaccine. One entry per CDR3 protein results from TCRdb running MiXCR on the RT-PCR reads. The top ten hold 1.9% of the sample, which has about 520,000 distinct CDR3 sequences, 25% seen once. Sequencing used CD4+ T cells sorted from PBMCs, obtained approximately 5 days after vaccination. These TCRs come from a man aged 50-60 years who received an inactivated influenza vaccine.

The chain combines TRBV21-1 with TRBJ2-7; TRBD1 reflects the table's D call only, with no check against the DNA. TRBV21-1 is termed a pseudogene. The CDR3 consists of 16 residues. This CDR3 is CASSKCVPGKAYEQYF. The CDR3 coding sequence is TGTGCCAGCAGCAAATGCGTGCCGGGGAAGGCCTACGAGCAGTACTTC.

V usage is TRBV4-3 and J usage is TRBJ1-1; possibly TRBD1 for D (5 bases). This CDR3 has 16 residues. Trimming left V 0 bases short and J 1 base short, with 12 bases between. Per germline, CDR1 LGHNA and CDR2 YSLEER. CDR3: CASSQEGVYRNTEAFF. The DNA of the CDR3 is TGCGCCAGCAGCCAAGAAGGGGTTTACAGGAACACTGAAGCTTTCTTT.

The rearrangement joins TRBV27 to TRBJ1-1, with 9 bases lining up with TRBD1. This CDR3 spans 15 amino acids. Germline CDR1 and CDR2: MNHEY and SMNVEV (reference sequence). This CDR3 is CHWTGARGVLTEAFF. CDR3 nucleotides: TGTCACTGGACAGGGGCAAGGGGCGTCCTCACTGAAGCTTTCTTT.

The gene calls are TRBV20-1 and TRBJ2-1, with 11 nucleotides matching TRBD2. CDR1 is DFQATT and CDR2 is SNEGSKA in the germline V gene (reference sequence). V gave up 1 base and J gave up 6 bases; unmatched junction bases: 2. CDR3 length: 14 amino acids. The CDR3 region is CSARVGTSGNEQFF. The CDR3 region has the DNA TGCAGTGCTAGAGTTGGGACTAGCGGCAATGAGCAGTTCTTC.

This clonotype was found a few times. CDR3 coding DNA: TGTGCCAGCAGTTTAGGGGACACTCCCGGATATGGCTACACCTTC. It encodes CASSLGDTPGYGYTF. V gene TRBV12-3 or TRBV12-4 combines with J gene TRBJ1-2; possible D gene TRBD1, 6 bases. V gave up 1 base and J gave up 5 bases, with 14 bases separating them. The length of the CDR3 is 15 residues.